This TCR beta chain was sequenced for a study of blood T cell repertoires in COVID-19 (dated by TCRdb to 2020 to 2021). Regarding the complete study: Collaborator samples came from the United States, Italy and Spain and covered acute and convalescent phases of COVID-19. Samples came from the ongoing ImmuneRACE study (first 160 participants) plus 1,254 subjects from 6 global collaborators. The dataset comprised deeply sampled blood TCRbeta repertoires from subjects exposed to, actively infected with, or recovered from COVID-19. The prospective study material was composed of cDNA or gDNA derived from T cells, B-cell-depleted T cells, or PBMCs. The repertoires were made available in a free public database intended to serve as a resource for research on the immune response to SARS-CoV-2. HLA class I and class II types, where available, came from metadata supplied by the sample provider rather than from assay-based typing. Nearly every sample came with metadata listing a de-identified subject ID, COVID-19 status, age in years and sex.

TCRbeta CDR3 regions were amplified from genomic DNA using the immunoSEQ Assay, a bias-controlled multiplex PCR. Per the authors' processing: Within the assay, amplification of reference gene primers was used to estimate how many nucleated cells each sample contained. Sequence reads were collapsed and filtered to measure the absolute abundance of every unique TCRbeta CDR3 rearrangement. For each sample, productive Simpson clonality was calculated as the square root of Simpson's diversity index over productive rearrangements. Here the immuneACCESS table is served through TCRdb, limited to in-frame sequences with V and J called. Missing clones are a known gap in these copies; in checked studies unresolved V genes cover under half, and the rest lacks a known reason. Clonal size and the V and J genes are those of that table, whereas D and trimming came from the DNA. This sample holds about 98,000 clones; under 85% were observed only once. Jointly, the top ten make up around a quarter of the sample.

Study-wide findings and limitations: Clinical and demographic metadata were provided uncurated, with the amount varying by source and participant.

V ends up 1 base short and J 3 bases short, with an unmatched junction base count of 6. Its CDR3 holds 15 amino acids, cysteine through phenylalanine. Of all the DNA, just the CDR3 is kept, 45 bases in frame from base 1. The germline V gene gives CDR1 as SGHRS and CDR2 as YFSETQ. The collaborating institutions used their own protocols to collect whole blood in K2EDTA tubes. Collaborator samples were shipped for TCRbeta analysis as frozen whole blood, isolated PBMCs, or DNA extracted from either sample type. A word on this clone: It lacks a known antigen. No base quality values were provided; no much bigger clone lies one nucleotide off.

The rearrangement combines TRBV5-1 with TRBJ1-2; 7 central nucleotides agree with TRBD1. The TCR was taken from a man between 65 and 85 years old with acute or convalescent COVID-19. Sequencing was carried out using peripheral blood. The CDR3 has the sequence CASSLQGGDDYGYTF. The nucleotide sequence is TGCGCCAGCAGCTTGCAGGGGGGCGACGACTATGGCTACACCTTC.